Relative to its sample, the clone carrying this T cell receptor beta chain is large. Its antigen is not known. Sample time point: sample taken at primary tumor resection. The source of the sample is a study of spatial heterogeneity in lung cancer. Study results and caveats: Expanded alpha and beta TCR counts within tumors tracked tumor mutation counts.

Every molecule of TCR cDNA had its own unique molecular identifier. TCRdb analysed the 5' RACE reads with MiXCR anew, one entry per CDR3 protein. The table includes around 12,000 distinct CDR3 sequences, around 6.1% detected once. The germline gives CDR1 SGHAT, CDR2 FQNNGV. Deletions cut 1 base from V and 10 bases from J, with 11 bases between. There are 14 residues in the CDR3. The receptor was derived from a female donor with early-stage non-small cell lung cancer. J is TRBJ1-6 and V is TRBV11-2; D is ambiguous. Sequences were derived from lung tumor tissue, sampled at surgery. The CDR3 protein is CASSLAGFTSPLHF. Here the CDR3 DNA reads TGTGCCAGCAGCTTAGCCGGTTTTACCTCACCCCTCCACTTT. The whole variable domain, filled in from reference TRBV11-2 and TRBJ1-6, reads EAGVAQSPRYKIIEKRQSVAFWCNPISGHATLYWYQQILGQGPKLLIQFQNNGVVDDSQLPKDRFSAERLKGVDSTLKIQPAKLEDSAVYLCASSLAGFTSPLHFGNGTRLTVT.